The rows below give T cell receptor beta chains drawn from one sample of a study of Ad26.COV2.S vaccination and SARS-CoV-2 variants. Produced via immunoSEQ multiplex PCR; TCRdb's table is partial and in-frame only. The sample holds around 320,000 clones, roughly 87% seen once. The sequencing used peripheral blood, collected in a trial of Ad26.COV2.S vaccine versus placebo. These receptors originate from a person aged 18 to 65 who received the Ad26.COV2.S COVID-19 vaccine or a placebo. CDR3s include the opening cysteine and the closing phenylalanine or tryptophan. Each record gives: J gene, clone size, D gene, V gene, CDR3 protein. D genes are given only for firm matches. Size values are once, few and many counts, or a class for expanded clones, and some rows have none.

TRBJ1-5,NA,NA,TRBV24-1,CATSESGGQPQHF
TRBJ2-3,NA,NA,TRBV14,CASNSGHSTDTQYF
TRBJ2-2,NA,TRBD2,TRBV9,CASSSGGAGELFF
TRBJ1-6,few,NA,TRBV23-1,CASSQSACFATYSPLHF
TRBJ1-2,few,NA,TRBV6-5,CASRPGGLYGYTF
TRBJ1-5,NA,NA,TRBV19,CASSPDRNQPQHF
TRBJ1-1,NA,NA,TRBV6-2/TRBV6-3,CASSYQGTAFF
TRBJ2-2,once,NA,TRBV24-1,CATSDFFGGELFF
TRBJ1-5,NA,NA,TRBV5-5,CASSDRGWESNQPQHF
TRBJ2-1,NA,NA,TRBV3-1/TRBV3-2,CASSPFRQGPDNEQFF
TRBJ1-1,few,NA,TRBV5-8,CASSLRGWGNTEAFF
TRBJ1-3,NA,NA,TRBV9,CASSPGPSGDTIYF
TRBJ2-3,NA,NA,TRBV13,CASYPRAGTDTQYF
TRBJ1-1,NA,NA,TRBV2,CASSVWGAKTFF
TRBJ2-1,NA,NA,TRBV9,CASSVAYGQSSYNEQFF
TRBJ2-1,NA,NA,TRBV30,CAWSELSSYNEQFF
TRBJ2-3,NA,TRBD1,TRBV5-1,CASSSSGGGTDTQYF
TRBJ2-3,few,TRBD2,TRBV6-6,CASSSTGTSGGTQYF
TRBJ1-1,NA,NA,TRBV7-8,CASSPMGVAGEAFF
TRBJ2-6,NA,NA,TRBV9,CASSVASSGANVLTF
TRBJ2-3,once,NA,TRBV5-6,CASSLARQPTDTQYF
TRBJ1-3,NA,NA,TRBV18,CASSPGGSIGNTIYF
TRBJ1-6,NA,NA,TRBV3-1/TRBV3-2,CASSPPTTSRVRSPLHF
TRBJ2-3,NA,NA,TRBV7-2,CASRQGISTDTQYF
TRBJ1-1,NA,TRBD1,TRBV7-2,CASSPVTGIGNTEAFF
TRBJ2-7,NA,TRBD1,TRBV2,CAILQGTGSSYEQYF